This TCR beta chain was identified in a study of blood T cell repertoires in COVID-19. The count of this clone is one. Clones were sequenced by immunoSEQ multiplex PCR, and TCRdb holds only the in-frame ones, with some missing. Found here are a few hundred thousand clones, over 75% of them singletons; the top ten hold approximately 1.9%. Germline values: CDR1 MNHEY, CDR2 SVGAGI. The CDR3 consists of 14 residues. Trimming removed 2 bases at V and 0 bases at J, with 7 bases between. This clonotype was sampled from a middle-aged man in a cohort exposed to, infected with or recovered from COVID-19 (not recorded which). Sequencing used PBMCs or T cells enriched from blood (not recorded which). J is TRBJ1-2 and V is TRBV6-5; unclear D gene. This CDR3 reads CASSYRGANYGYTF. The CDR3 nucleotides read TGTGCCAGCAGTTACAGAGGAGCTAACTATGGCTACACCTTC.